One and the same sample provided the 16 T cell receptor beta chains below, sequenced in a study of cytomegalovirus exposure and HLA in healthy donors. 60 Vbeta and 13 Jbeta primers were used in PCR. Sequenced by immunoSEQ multiplex PCR; TCRdb stores in-frame clones only, minus some. The sample holds over 75,000 clones, 82% seen once. The sample consisted of PBMCs. The receptors here all came from a man aged 30 to 45 in good health and CMV-seropositive.

The V and J genes are TRBV5-1 and TRBJ2-1, with TRBD2 matching over 7 bases. The junction had 7 bases not matched to a gene; V was cut back by 0 bases and J by 7 bases. The CDR3 sequence is 15 residues long. Germline-derived CDR1 and CDR2 are SGHRS and YFSETQ. CDR3 sequence (DNA): TGCGCCAGCAGCTTGGCTCTGGCGGGAGTGAATGAGCAGTTCTTC. Translating it yields CASSLALAGVNEQFF.

V is TRBV28 and J is TRBJ2-2; 9 bases map to TRBD2. Germline V gene sequence: CDR1 MDHEN, CDR2 SYDVKM. The CDR3 consists of 18 residues. J was trimmed by 4 bases and V by 6 bases; bases with no gene match: 15. The CDR3 DNA follows: TGTGCCAGCAGGGCGGGACTGGCGGGAGGGCTCGGCACCGGGGAGCTGTTTTTT. Residues: CASRAGLAGGLGTGELFF. The variable domain in full, completed from reference TRBV28 and TRBJ2-2, reads DVKVTQSSRYLVKRTGEKVFLECVQDMDHENMFWYRQDPGLGLRLIYFSYDVKMKEKGDIPEGYSVSREKKERFSLILESASTNQTSMYLCASRAGLAGGLGTGELFFGEGSRLTVL.

The chain has TRBV30 and TRBJ1-2; D possibly corresponds to TRBD1 (5 bases). The CDR3 consists of 10 residues. CDR1 and CDR2 (germline): GTSNPN, SVGIG (reference sequence). V was pared by 8 bases and J by 10 bases, with 14 bases between. CDR3 sequence reads: CAQGGVDYTF. As DNA, the CDR3 is TGTGCCCAAGGAGGGGTGGACTACACCTTC.

The rearrangement links TRBV2 to TRBJ2-7; D not resolved. This CDR3 is built from 11 residues. Trimming took off 5 bases at V and 3 bases at J, with 5 bases between the two ends. CDR1 is SNHLY and CDR2 is FYNNEI in the germline V gene. CDR3 residues: CASSSFYEQYF. CDR3 DNA: TGTGCCAGCAGTTCTTTCTACGAGCAGTACTTC.

This chain connects TRBV9 to TRBJ1-1; no clear D gene. The CDR3 covers 13 residues. Trimming removed 4 bases at V and 0 bases at J, with 7 bases between. The germline CDR1 and CDR2 sequences are SGDLS and YYNGEE. The chain's CDR3 is CASSPQMNTEAFF. The DNA of the CDR3 is TGTGCCAGCAGCCCTCAGATGAACACTGAAGCTTTCTTT.

The CDR3 DNA reads TGTGCCAGCAGCTCGTACCCGAGCTCTGGAAACACCATATATTTT. Its protein product is CASSSYPSSGNTIYF. V is TRBV7-9 and J is TRBJ1-3; no clear D gene. Deletions cut 4 bases from V and 0 bases from J, with 10 bases between. CDR3 length: 15 amino acids. Germline V gene data show CDR1 as SEHNR and CDR2 as FQNEAQ (reference sequence).

The chain joins TRBV6-4 to TRBJ2-1; 9 nucleotides match TRBD1. The V gene's germline CDR1 is MRHNA and CDR2 SNTAGT. Losses at the gene ends were 6 bases for V and 3 bases for J; bases not matched to a gene: 6. The CDR3 is 15 amino acids. CDR3 residues: CASSPRDRVYNEQFF. CDR3 coding DNA: TGTGCCAGCAGCCCCCGGGACAGGGTCTACAATGAGCAGTTCTTC.

The rearrangement uses TRBV5-6 and TRBJ1-5, with D possibly matching TRBD1 (5 bases). The germline V gene encodes CDR1 SGHDT and CDR2 YYEEEE. The length of the CDR3 is 14 residues. Trimming pared 5 bases from V and 14 bases from J, leaving 23 bases between. CDR3 loop: CASSIRGVPSLEHF. CDR3 DNA: TGTGCCAGCAGTATTCGGGGGGTTCCCTCCTTGGAGCATTTT.

The V call is TRBV10-1, the J call TRBJ1-6; 7 nucleotides agree with TRBD1. Germline values: CDR1 WNHNN, CDR2 SYGVQD (reference sequence). V lost 6 bases, J lost 6 bases, and 5 bases stayed unmatched. The CDR3 contains 14 residues. CDR3 in amino acids: CASSRDSFNSPLHF. The CDR3 DNA sequence: TGCGCCAGCAGCCGGGACAGTTTTAATTCACCCCTCCACTTT.

This clone has a handful of counts. V gene TRBV6-5 combines with J gene TRBJ2-5; 7 positions agree with TRBD1. V lost 6 bases to trimming and J lost 2 bases; unmatched junction nucleotides: 6. Germline V gene lookup returns CDR1 MNHEY and CDR2 SVGAGI. This CDR3 has 14 amino acids. The CDR3 bases are TGTGCCAGCAGCCCCGGACAGGCACAAGAGACCCAGTACTTC. It is translated as CASSPGQAQETQYF.

This clone has only one observation. This chain uses TRBV2 with TRBJ2-5, with D unresolved. The CDR3 loop spans 15 amino acids. Germline CDR1 is SNHLY and CDR2 is FYNNEI. Trimming pared 5 bases from V and 5 bases from J, leaving 18 bases between. The CDR3 sequence is CASSNQEISIETQYF. CDR3 coding DNA: TGTGCCAGCAGTAACCAGGAAATAAGTATTGAGACCCAGTACTTC. The variable domain in full, completed from reference TRBV2 and TRBJ2-5, reads EPEVTQTPSHQVTQMGQEVILRCVPISNHLYFYWYRQILGQKVEFLVSFYNNEISEKSEIFDDQFSVERPDGSNFTLKIRSTKLEDSAMYFCASSNQEISIETQYFGPGTRLLVL.

The chain couples TRBV14 to TRBJ1-6, with TRBD1 as a possible D gene (5 bases). Germline CDR1 and CDR2: SGHDN and FVKESK. V gave up 2 bases and J gave up 9 bases, with 11 bases separating them. The CDR3 extends over 14 amino acids. CDR3 protein: CASSQLQAGSPLHF. CDR3 bases: TGTGCCAGCAGCCAATTACAGGCCGGTTCACCCCTCCACTTT. Variable domain in full (rest from reference TRBV14 and TRBJ1-6): EAGVTQFPSHSVIEKGQTVTLRCDPISGHDNLYWYRRVMGKEIKFLLHFVKESKQDESGMPNNRFLAERTGGTYSTLKVQPAELEDSGVYFCASSQLQAGSPLHFGNGTRLTVT.

This chain joins TRBV28 and TRBJ2-5, with 15 bases aligning to TRBD2. With 4 bases clipped from V and 5 bases from J, the junction kept 11 bases outside the gene matches. Germline lookup yields CDR1 MDHEN and CDR2 SYDVKM. CDR3 length equals 18 residues. DNA of the CDR3: TGTGCCAGCAGTTACGTCTCGGGACTAGCGGGAGGTCAGGAGACCCAGTACTTC. Translated: CASSYVSGLAGGQETQYF. Based on the CDR3 plus reference TRBV28 and TRBJ2-5, the full variable domain is DVKVTQSSRYLVKRTGEKVFLECVQDMDHENMFWYRQDPGLGLRLIYFSYDVKMKEKGDIPEGYSVSREKKERFSLILESASTNQTSMYLCASSYVSGLAGGQETQYFGPGTRLLVL.

V and J are TRBV4-3 and TRBJ2-5; D gene ambiguous. Germline V gene lookup returns CDR1 LGHNA and CDR2 YSLEER. CDR3 length: 13 amino acids. V was clipped by 0 bases and J by 2 bases, with 4 bases between them. The CDR3 coding sequence is TGCGCCAGCAGCCAAGATATACAAGAGACCCAGTACTTC. Amino acids: CASSQDIQETQYF.

This clone was seen a few times. This sequence joins TRBV18 and TRBJ1-1; D call uncertain. CDR3 length equals 15 residues. Trimming took 3 bases from V and 1 from J, leaving 12 bases between them. CDR1 is KGHSH, CDR2 LQKENI, per germline. The CDR3 nucleotides read TGTGCCAGCTCACCCGGGAGGCCGGGGAACACTGAAGCTTTCTTT. This codes for CASSPGRPGNTEAFF.

The V call is TRBV5-6, the J call TRBJ1-5, with D possibly matching TRBD1 (5 bases). The length of the CDR3 is 14 residues. Per the germline V gene, CDR1 is SGHDT and CDR2 is YYEEEE. Trimming removed 0 bases at V and 4 bases at J, with 8 bases between. CDR3 sequence reads: CASSLAGLNQPQHF. The CDR3 region has the DNA TGTGCCAGCAGCTTGGCAGGGCTGAATCAGCCCCAGCATTTT.